Below, 11 T cell receptor beta chains from the same sample are listed, as sequenced in a study of T cell responses to AZD1222 COVID-19 vaccine. Profiling relied on immunoSEQ multiplex PCR, and the TCRdb table lists in-frame clones only, not all of them. The sample includes approximately 130,000 clones, around nine tenths of them seen just once. This specimen was peripheral blood, taken on day 0 of AZD1222 vaccination. The receptors shown here come from an adult in good health.

The rearrangement links TRBV19 to TRBJ1-5; 9 nucleotides agree with TRBD1. J lost 1 base, V lost 2 bases, and 3 bases had no gene match. CDR1 LNHDA and CDR2 SQIVND come from the germline V gene (reference sequence). The CDR3 is 16 amino acids. The DNA of the CDR3 is TGTGCCAGTAGTATACTACAGGGGGCGAGCAATCAGCCCCAGCATTTT. Translated: CASSILQGASNQPQHF.

This clone came up a few times. The V and J genes are TRBV19 and TRBJ2-7; 10 nucleotides agree with TRBD2. With 7 bases clipped from V and 5 bases from J, the junction kept 8 bases outside the gene matches. Per the germline V gene, CDR1 is LNHDA and CDR2 is SQIVND (reference sequence). The CDR3 sequence is 14 residues long. The CDR3 bases are TGTGCCAGTACTCCAAGCGGGAGGGGACACGAGCAGTACTTC. Amino acids: CASTPSGRGHEQYF.

The chain uses TRBV28 and TRBJ1-2; D is unclear. The CDR3 has 13 amino acids. The germline V gene encodes CDR1 MDHEN and CDR2 SYDVKM. The germline V and J ends were trimmed by 3 bases and 4 bases, with 9 bases remaining between them. CDR3 residues: CASSFDIPYGYTF. CDR3 in DNA: TGTGCCAGCAGTTTTGACATACCCTATGGCTACACCTTC.

The V and J genes are TRBV15 and TRBJ2-5, with D possibly TRBD1 on 6 matching bases. Germline loops: CDR1 LNHNV, CDR2 YYDKDF (reference sequence). Trimming took off 1 base at V and 4 bases at J, with 10 bases between the two ends. The CDR3 loop spans 14 amino acids. CDR3 DNA sequence: TGTGCCACCAGCAGAGTGGCGACAGGAGAGACCCAGTACTTC. Translated, it gives CATSRVATGETQYF.

The rearrangement joins TRBV7-3 to TRBJ2-2, with 7 bases lining up with TRBD1. Germline CDR1 reads SGHTA; CDR2 reads FQGTGA. Trimming removed 6 bases from V and 5 bases from J; junction bases left unmatched: 12. CDR3 size: 16 residues. Here the CDR3 DNA reads TGTGCCAGCAGGACAGGGAAAACAATGAAGACCGGGGAGCTGTTTTTT. Translating gives CASRTGKTMKTGELFF.

This clone was observed once. The rearrangement links TRBV10-1 to TRBJ2-1; D is possibly TRBD2 (5 bases). V shed 3 bases and J shed 5 bases, with 8 bases lying between them. The CDR3 loop spans 13 amino acids. CDR1 is WNHNN and CDR2 is SYGVQD in the germline V gene (reference sequence). In DNA form, the CDR3 reads TGCGCCAGCAGTGATGGGGAGAACAATGAGCAGTTCTTC. This codes for CASSDGENNEQFF.

J is TRBJ1-1 and V is TRBV12-5; D may be TRBD1 (5 bases). Germline values: CDR1 LGHNT, CDR2 FRNRAP. The CDR3 is 13 residues long. V lost 2 bases and J lost 8, with 12 bases in between. Here the CDR3 DNA reads TGTGCTAGTGGTTTGAATCCAGGGATCGAAGCTTTCTTT. Its translation is CASGLNPGIEAFF.

A remark on this clone: Its ends do not fully match the called genes, so a read error is possible. The chain couples TRBV5-4 to TRBJ2-7, with 8 nucleotides matching TRBD2. Germline CDR1 is SGHNT and CDR2 is YYREEE (reference sequence). The CDR3 extends over 12 amino acids. The DNA of the CDR3 is TGTGCCAGCAGCTTGCAGAGCGGGGGCCGGATCTTC. It codes for CASSLQSGGRIF.

CDR3 loop: CASSSQAGANYGYTF. DNA of the CDR3: TGTGCCAGTAGTAGTCAGGCCGGTGCTAACTATGGCTACACCTTC. The genes are TRBV19 and TRBJ1-2; D remains ambiguous. V dropped 4 bases and J dropped 0 bases, with 12 bases sitting between them. The CDR3 has 15 amino acids. Looked up from germline, CDR1 is LNHDA and CDR2 is SQIVND (reference sequence). The variable domain in full, completed from reference TRBV19 and TRBJ1-2, reads DGGITQSPKYLFRKEGQNVTLSCEQNLNHDAMYWYRQDPGQGLRLIYYSQIVNDFQKGDIAEGYSVSREKKESFPLTVTSAQKNPTAFYLCASSSQAGANYGYTFGSGTRLTVV.

This chain uses TRBV14 with TRBJ1-1, with a possible D match to TRBD1 (6 bases). The V and J ends lost 4 bases and 5 bases respectively, with 20 bases between them. The CDR3 runs to 16 residues. Germline V gene lookup returns CDR1 SGHDN and CDR2 FVKESK. CDR3 in amino acids: CASSLVGGGRGTEAFF. CDR3 DNA sequence: TGTGCCAGCAGCCTTGTTGGCGGGGGGCGGGGAACTGAAGCTTTCTTT.

The chain joins TRBV6-6 to TRBJ2-1; the D call may be TRBD1 or TRBD2 (7 bases each). V was clipped by 7 bases and J by 13 bases, with 20 bases between them. Germline V gene sequence: CDR1 MNHNY, CDR2 SVGAGI (reference sequence). The CDR3 has 13 residues. CDR3 in amino acids: CASTQRGGTVQFF. CDR3 DNA sequence: TGTGCCAGCACCCAAAGGGGAGGGACAGTCCAGTTCTTC.